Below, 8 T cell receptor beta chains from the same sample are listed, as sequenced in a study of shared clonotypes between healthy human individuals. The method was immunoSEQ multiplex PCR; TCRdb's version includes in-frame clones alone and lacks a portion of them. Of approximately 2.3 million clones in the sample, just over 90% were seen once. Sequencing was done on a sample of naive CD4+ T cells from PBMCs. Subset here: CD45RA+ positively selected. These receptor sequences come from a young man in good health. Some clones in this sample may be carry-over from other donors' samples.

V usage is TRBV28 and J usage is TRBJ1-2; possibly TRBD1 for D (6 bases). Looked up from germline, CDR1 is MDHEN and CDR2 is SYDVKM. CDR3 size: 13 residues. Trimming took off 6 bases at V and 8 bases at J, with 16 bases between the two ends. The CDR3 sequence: CASSLRTGRGYTF. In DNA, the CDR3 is TGTGCCAGCAGCCTAAGAACAGGGAGAGGCTACACCTTC.

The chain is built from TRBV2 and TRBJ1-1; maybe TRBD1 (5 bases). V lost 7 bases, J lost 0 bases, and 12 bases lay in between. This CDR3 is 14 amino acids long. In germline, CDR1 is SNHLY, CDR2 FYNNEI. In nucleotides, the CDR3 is TGTGCCAGCATCCGGGACCGCATGAACACTGAAGCTTTCTTT. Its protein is CASIRDRMNTEAFF.

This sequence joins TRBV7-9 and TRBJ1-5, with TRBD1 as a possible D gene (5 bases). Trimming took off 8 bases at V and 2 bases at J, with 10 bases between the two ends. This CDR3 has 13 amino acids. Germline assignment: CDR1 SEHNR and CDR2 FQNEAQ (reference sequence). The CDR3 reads CASGRDGNQPQHF. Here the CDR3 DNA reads TGTGCCAGCGGCCGGGACGGCAATCAGCCCCAGCATTTT.

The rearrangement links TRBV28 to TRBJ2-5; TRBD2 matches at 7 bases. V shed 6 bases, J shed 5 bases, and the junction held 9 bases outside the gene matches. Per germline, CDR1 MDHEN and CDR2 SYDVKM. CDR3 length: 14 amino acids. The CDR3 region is CASSDLGGGETQYF. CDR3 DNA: TGTGCCAGCAGCGACCTTGGGGGAGGGGAGACCCAGTACTTC.

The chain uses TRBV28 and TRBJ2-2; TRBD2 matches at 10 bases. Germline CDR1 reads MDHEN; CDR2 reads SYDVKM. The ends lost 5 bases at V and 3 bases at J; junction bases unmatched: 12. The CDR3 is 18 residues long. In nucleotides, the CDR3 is TGTGCCAGCAGTCTCCAACTCACAGCGGGAGGGTACACCGGGGAGCTGTTTTTT. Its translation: CASSLQLTAGGYTGELFF.

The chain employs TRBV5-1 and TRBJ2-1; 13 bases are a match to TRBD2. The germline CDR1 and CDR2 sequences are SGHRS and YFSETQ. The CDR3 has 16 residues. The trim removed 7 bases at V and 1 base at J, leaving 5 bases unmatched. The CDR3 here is CASALAGGPSYNEQFF. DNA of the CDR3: TGCGCCAGCGCACTAGCGGGAGGGCCATCCTACAATGAGCAGTTCTTC.

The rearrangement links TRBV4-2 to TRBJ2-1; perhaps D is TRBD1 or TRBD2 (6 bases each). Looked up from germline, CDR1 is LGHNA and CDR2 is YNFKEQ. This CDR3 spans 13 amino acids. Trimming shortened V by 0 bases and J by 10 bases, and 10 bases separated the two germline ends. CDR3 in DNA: TGTGCCAGCAGCCAAGATGTGGGGGGCGAGCAGTTCTTC. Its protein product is CASSQDVGGEQFF.

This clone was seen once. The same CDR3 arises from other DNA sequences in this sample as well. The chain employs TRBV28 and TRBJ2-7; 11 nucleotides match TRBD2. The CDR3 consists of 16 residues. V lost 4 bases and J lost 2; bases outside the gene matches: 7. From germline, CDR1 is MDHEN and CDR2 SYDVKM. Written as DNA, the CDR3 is TGTGCCAGCAGTTCCCCCCGACTAGCGGGACCCTACGAGCAGTACTTC. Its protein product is CASSSPRLAGPYEQYF.